What follows are 28 T cell receptor beta chains derived from one specimen sequenced in a study of graft-versus-host responses after intestinal transplantation. Here immunoSEQ multiplex PCR was the method, and the copy in TCRdb shows in-frame clones only, minus some. This table has approximately 16,000 clones, roughly two thirds appearing once. From the graft tissue, intraepithelial and lamina propria lymphocytes were released through processing. The sequences come from ileum tissue, collected approximately 670 days after intestinal transplantation. The receptors were gathered from a human patient who received an intestinal transplant, so some T cells may come from the graft donor.

This clone was recorded a few times. The V and J genes are TRBV5-1 and TRBJ1-1; D possibly corresponds to TRBD1 (5 bases). With 1 base removed from V and 0 bases from J, the gap between germline ends came to 13 bases. The CDR3 extends over 16 amino acids. Germline V lookup: CDR1 SGHRS, CDR2 YFSETQ. The CDR3 bases are TGCGCCAGCAGCTTGCTCCGACAGAATATGAACACTGAAGCTTTCTTT. Its translation is CASSLLRQNMNTEAFF.

Only one count was recorded for this clone. V gene TRBV19 combines with J gene TRBJ1-3, with 9 bases matching TRBD1. V lost 4 bases and J lost 5; bases outside the gene matches: 3. The germline gives CDR1 LNHDA, CDR2 SQIVND (reference sequence). There are 14 residues in the CDR3. In DNA form, the CDR3 reads TGTGCCAGTAGTAGAACAGGGGGCAGAAACACCATATATTTT. Its protein is CASSRTGGRNTIYF. Together with reference TRBV19 and TRBJ1-3, the CDR3 gives the full variable domain: DGGITQSPKYLFRKEGQNVTLSCEQNLNHDAMYWYRQDPGQGLRLIYYSQIVNDFQKGDIAEGYSVSREKKESFPLTVTSAQKNPTAFYLCASSRTGGRNTIYFGEGSWLTVV.

This chain connects TRBV4-3 to TRBJ1-2; 9 positions match TRBD1. Losses at the gene ends were 1 base for V and 8 bases for J; bases not matched to a gene: 8. CDR1 LGHNA and CDR2 YSLEER come from the germline V gene. There are 15 residues in the CDR3. CDR3 DNA sequence: TGCGCCAGCAGCCAAGGAGAATGGACAGGGGTAGGCTACACCTTC. Protein sequence: CASSQGEWTGVGYTF.

The chain recombines TRBV7-2 with TRBJ2-1; D might be TRBD2 (7 bases). The V gene lost 0 bases and the J gene lost 6 bases, with 12 bases spanning the gap. The CDR3 totals 15 residues. Germline loops: CDR1 SGHTA, CDR2 FQGNSA. CDR3 nucleotides: TGTGCCAGCAGCTTAGCGGGGGGGCTTCGCAATGAGCAGTTCTTC. The encoded protein is CASSLAGGLRNEQFF.

The V gene is TRBV12-5, the J gene TRBJ1-6, with no clear D. Per the germline V gene, CDR1 is LGHNT and CDR2 is FRNRAP. CDR3 length: 13 residues. The germline V and J ends were trimmed by 6 bases and 5 bases, with 8 bases remaining between them. CDR3 in DNA: TGTGCTAGTGGCTTCAACAATAATTCACCCCTCCACTTT. Its translation: CASGFNNNSPLHF.

Only one count was recorded for this clone. The chain employs TRBV9 and TRBJ2-7; 7 bases agree with TRBD1. The CDR3 loop spans 15 amino acids. V shed 3 bases and J 2 bases; nucleotides not matched to a gene: 8. CDR1 is SGDLS and CDR2 is YYNGEE in the germline V gene. The CDR3 region has the DNA TGTGCCAGCAGCGAAGGACAGGCGATAACCTACGAGCAGTACTTC. It codes for CASSEGQAITYEQYF.

This chain connects TRBV5-6 to TRBJ2-1; 8 bases fit TRBD2. The CDR3 contains 14 residues. V shed 4 bases and J 3 bases; nucleotides not matched to a gene: 3. Germline V gives CDR1 SGHDT, CDR2 YYEEEE. CDR3 nucleotide sequence: TGTGCCAGCAGCCCGGGGGGGCTCTACAATGAGCAGTTCTTC. Its protein product is CASSPGGLYNEQFF. Based on the CDR3 plus reference TRBV5-6 and TRBJ2-1, the full variable domain is DAGVTQSPTHLIKTRGQQVTLRCSPKSGHDTVSWYQQALGQGPQFIFQYYEEEERQRGNFPDRFSGHQFPNYSSELNVNALLLGDSALYLCASSPGGLYNEQFFGPGTRLTVL.

The genes are TRBV10-3 and TRBJ1-4; D ambiguous. Germline V gene lookup returns CDR1 ENHRY and CDR2 SYGVKD. CDR3 length: 12 residues. CDR3 loop: CAAGATNEKLFF. CDR3 coding DNA: TGTGCGGCGGGTGCAACTAATGAAAAACTGTTTTTT.

J is TRBJ2-5 and V is TRBV4-3; TRBD1 aligns across 7 bases. There are 16 residues in the CDR3. Germline CDR1 LGHNA, CDR2 YSLEER. With V trimmed by 0 bases and J by 1 base, 5 bases remained unmatched. CDR3 DNA: TGCGCCAGCAGCCAAGATTGGACAGGCTTCCAAGAGACCCAGTACTTC. Protein: CASSQDWTGFQETQYF.

The V gene is TRBV7-2, the J gene TRBJ1-2; 9 bases match TRBD1. Germline assignment: CDR1 SGHTA and CDR2 FQGNSA. After removal of 5 bases from V and 7 bases from J, the junction contained 5 bases not matched to a gene. The CDR3 extends over 13 amino acids. The CDR3 region has the DNA TGTGCCAGCAGCCGGGACAGGGCGGGTGGCTACACCTTC. Translated: CASSRDRAGGYTF.

There are a few counts of this clone. The rearrangement links TRBV4-3 to TRBJ2-2, with TRBD1 identical over 7 bases. J was trimmed by 2 bases and V by 4 bases; bases with no gene match: 13. The V gene's germline CDR1 is LGHNA and CDR2 YSLEER. CDR3 length equals 18 residues. For the CDR3, the DNA is TGCGCCAGCAGCCGTAGCCCAACAGGGGAAAGAAACACCGGGGAGCTGTTTTTT. Translated, it gives CASSRSPTGERNTGELFF.

The chain links TRBV19 to TRBJ1-2; D is undetermined. The CDR3 totals 14 residues. Germline values: CDR1 LNHDA, CDR2 SQIVND (reference sequence). V lost 3 bases, J lost 0 bases, and 8 bases lay in between. In DNA form, the CDR3 reads TGTGCCAGTAGTATTTACACGTCTAACTATGGCTACACCTTC. Protein sequence: CASSIYTSNYGYTF.

The chain couples TRBV7-9 to TRBJ1-2; D remains unclear. The CDR3 sequence is 14 residues long. Per the germline V gene, CDR1 is SEHNR and CDR2 is FQNEAQ (reference sequence). V was clipped by 3 bases and J by 4 bases, with 12 bases between them. The CDR3 DNA reads as TGTGCCAGCAGCTTTGAGGGCGCGACCTATGGCTACACCTTC. It yields the protein CASSFEGATYGYTF.

This chain links TRBV7-8 with TRBJ2-2; 11 bases are a match to TRBD2. V shed 2 bases and J 4 bases; nucleotides not matched to a gene: 6. Per germline, CDR1 SGHVS and CDR2 FQNEAQ. The CDR3 spans 17 residues. The CDR3 DNA sequence: TGTGCCAGCAGCTTAAGGCTAGCGGGGGGATCCACCGGGGAGCTGTTTTTT. Its protein is CASSLRLAGGSTGELFF.

CDR3 nucleotides: TGTGCCAGCAGTTACACCCTACAGGCTACCGTCACTGAAGCTTTCTTT. It is translated as CASSYTLQATVTEAFF. V is TRBV6-5 and J is TRBJ1-1; a possible D gene is TRBD1 (5 bases). V was trimmed by 2 bases and J by 4 bases, leaving 17 bases between them. CDR1 is MNHEY, CDR2 SVGAGI, per germline. The CDR3 extends over 16 amino acids.

This sequence joins TRBV6-1 and TRBJ2-5, with TRBD1 matching over 8 bases. Judging by the DNA end, TRBJ2-7 fits better; the J call may be wrong. Germline V gene data show CDR1 as MNHNS and CDR2 as SASEGT. The CDR3 covers 14 residues. The CDR3, as DNA: TGTGCCAGCAGTCGGGACAGGTCTGGTTACGAGCAGTACTTC. Protein product: CASSRDRSGYEQYF.

CDR3 sequence (DNA): TGTGCCAGCAGTAAAGACAGGGGGCGTTATGAAAAACTGTTTTTT. Translation: CASSKDRGRYEKLFF. The chain carries TRBV6-5 and TRBJ1-4; 10 nucleotides agree with TRBD1. V dropped 5 bases and J dropped 6; count of bases not matched to a gene: 6. Germline V gene sequence: CDR1 MNHEY, CDR2 SVGAGI. The CDR3 runs to 15 residues.

The gene calls are TRBV21-1 and TRBJ2-7; the D call of TRBD1 is as the table states it, not checked on the DNA. TRBV21-1 is a documented pseudogene. The CDR3 is 14 residues long. Written as DNA, the CDR3 is TGTGCCAGCAGCAAAGAGAACAGATCGGCCGAGCAGTACTTC. Protein sequence: CASSKENRSAEQYF.

V is TRBV6-1 and J is TRBJ2-4; TRBD2 matches 13 bases. Trimming cost V 4 bases and J 5 bases; bases outside gene matches: 8. Germline V lookup: CDR1 MNHNS, CDR2 SASEGT. The CDR3 is made up of 17 amino acids. This CDR3 is CASSGLTSGGAQNIQYF. CDR3 DNA sequence: TGTGCCAGCAGTGGCCTTACTAGCGGGGGGGCACAAAACATTCAGTACTTC.

The chain carries TRBV6-5 and TRBJ2-4, with D possibly TRBD2 on 6 matching bases. Trimming stripped 7 bases from V and 3 bases from J, with 10 bases between. CDR1 and CDR2 (germline): MNHEY, SVGAGI. The CDR3 is made up of 13 amino acids. The DNA for the CDR3 is TGTGCCAGCAAAGTGCGGGGCAAAAACATTCAGTACTTC. Its protein is CASKVRGKNIQYF.

CDR3 region: CASSLESSGGHEQFF. DNA of the CDR3: TGTGCCAGCAGCTTAGAGTCTAGCGGGGGCCATGAGCAGTTCTTC. The chain recombines TRBV7-2 with TRBJ2-1, with 10 bases matching TRBD2. Germline CDR1 reads SGHTA; CDR2 reads FQGNSA. Germline trimming cut 1 base from V and 8 bases from J; bases unmatched to any gene: 5. The CDR3 covers 15 residues.

This chain connects TRBV6-5 to TRBJ2-1; no clear D gene. This CDR3 contains 13 residues. The ends were cut back, 2 bases at V and 7 bases at J, with 9 bases in the middle. Germline loops: CDR1 MNHEY, CDR2 SVGAGI. The CDR3: CASSYKEFNEQFF. In nucleotides, the CDR3 is TGTGCCAGCAGTTACAAGGAGTTTAATGAGCAGTTCTTC.

CDR3 residues: CASRNRGGVSTDTQYF. The DNA of the CDR3 is TGTGCCAGTAGAAATCGAGGAGGGGTTAGCACAGATACGCAGTATTTT. This sequence joins TRBV19 and TRBJ2-3; tentatively, D is TRBD2 (6 bases). Trimming removed 6 bases from V and 0 bases from J, with 16 bases in between. The germline V gene has CDR1 LNHDA and CDR2 SQIVND (reference sequence). CDR3 size: 16 residues.

The gene calls are TRBV19 and TRBJ2-5, with TRBD2 matching over 9 bases. The V and J ends lost 5 bases and 2 bases, in that order; junction bases with no gene match: 6. CDR1 is LNHDA, CDR2 SQIVND, per germline (reference sequence). The CDR3 has 15 amino acids. CDR3 nucleotides: TGTGCCAGTAGTGCAGAGCGGGGGGCTCAAGAGACCCAGTACTTC. Its protein product is CASSAERGAQETQYF. The full variable domain, in which reference TRBV19 and TRBJ2-5 provide the parts outside the CDR3, is DGGITQSPKYLFRKEGQNVTLSCEQNLNHDAMYWYRQDPGQGLRLIYYSQIVNDFQKGDIAEGYSVSREKKESFPLTVTSAQKNPTAFYLCASSAERGAQETQYFGPGTRLLVL.

This clone was recorded only once. This chain connects TRBV11-2 to TRBJ2-7, with 11 bases lining up with TRBD2. The germline V gene encodes CDR1 SGHAT and CDR2 FQNNGV. This CDR3 has 15 amino acids. The V and J ends lost 3 bases and 3 bases, in that order; junction bases with no gene match: 4. The CDR3 DNA sequence: TGTGCCAGCAGCTTGGGACTAGCGGTGCTCTACGAGCAGTACTTC. Translation: CASSLGLAVLYEQYF. Complete variable domain (other parts from reference TRBV11-2 and TRBJ2-7): EAGVAQSPRYKIIEKRQSVAFWCNPISGHATLYWYQQILGQGPKLLIQFQNNGVVDDSQLPKDRFSAERLKGVDSTLKIQPAKLEDSAVYLCASSLGLAVLYEQYFGPGTRLTVT.

The sample holds a few counts of this clone. This chain connects TRBV11-3 to TRBJ2-2, with D uncertain. Trimming left V 0 bases short and J 1 base short, with 3 bases between. The CDR3 consists of 14 residues. Germline values: CDR1 SGHNT, CDR2 YENEEA. CDR3 region: CASSLDVNTGELFF. The CDR3 DNA is TGTGCCAGCAGCTTAGACGTGAACACCGGGGAGCTGTTTTTT.

This clone was counted between two and nine times. This rearrangement joins TRBV5-1 to TRBJ1-2; TRBD1 matches at 9 bases. V shed 4 bases and J 6 bases; nucleotides not matched to a gene: 10. Germline V gene data show CDR1 as SGHRS and CDR2 as YFSETQ. The CDR3 contains 15 residues. CDR3 sequence (DNA): TGCGCCAGCAGCCTATACAGGGGGCAAGTGGATGGCTACACCTTC. This translates into CASSLYRGQVDGYTF.

The rearrangement joins TRBV29-1 to TRBJ2-5, with D maybe TRBD1 (5 bases). The germline CDR1 and CDR2 sequences are SQVTM and ANQGSEA. The CDR3 contains 12 residues. V gave up 6 bases and J gave up 9 bases, with 17 bases separating them. CDR3 region: CSVRVIQQAQYF. The CDR3 DNA is TGCAGCGTCAGGGTAATCCAGCAGGCCCAGTACTTC.